Below are 15 T cell receptor beta chains sequenced from a single sample in a study of neurological immune-mediated disorders. TCRdb reprocessed the 5' RACE reads via MiXCR and lists one record per CDR3 protein. The table includes tens of thousands of distinct CDR3 sequences, 3.8% detected once. Sequenced material: PBMCs. These receptor sequences come from a man aged 55 to 70 with multiple sclerosis.

This clonotype was detected ten times or more. The chain joins TRBV6-5 to TRBJ2-7; unclear D gene. In germline, CDR1 is MNHEY, CDR2 SVGAGI. The V end was cut by 8 bases, the J end by 6 bases, with 23 bases between. CDR3 length equals 15 residues. The CDR3 region is CASRLTIAALSEQYF. The CDR3 DNA reads as TGTGCCAGCCGCCTTACGATCGCCGCTTTGAGCGAGCAGTACTTC.

At least ten counts were recorded for this clonotype. The V gene is TRBV5-1, the J gene TRBJ2-1; 8 nucleotides match TRBD1. CDR1 SGHRS and CDR2 YFSETQ come from the germline V gene. This CDR3 is 15 amino acids long. Trimming removed 4 bases from V and 1 base from J; junction bases left unmatched: 4. CDR3 DNA sequence: TGCGCCAGCAGCCTCCGACAGGGGTCCTACAATGAGCAGTTCTTC. This translates into CASSLRQGSYNEQFF.

This clonotype was seen at least ten times. The rearrangement joins TRBV10-3 to TRBJ2-5; 7 nucleotides line up with TRBD2. This CDR3 is built from 15 residues. Germline V gene data show CDR1 as ENHRY and CDR2 as SYGVKD. V was pared by 2 bases and J by 2 bases, with 5 bases of the junction left unmatched. CDR3 sequence: CAISEPLASQETQYF. The CDR3 nucleotides are TGTGCCATCAGTGAGCCACTAGCGTCGCAAGAGACCCAGTACTTC.

This clonotype rates as medium-sized. This rearrangement joins TRBV7-2 to TRBJ2-3; 9 bases fit TRBD1. V lost 6 bases to trimming and J lost 7 bases; unmatched junction nucleotides: 11. Germline V gene data show CDR1 as SGHTA and CDR2 as FQGNSA. This CDR3 region has 15 residues. CDR3 bases: TGTGCCAGCAGGAACCGCGGGACAGGGCTTTATACGCAGTATTTT. Its protein product is CASRNRGTGLYTQYF.

This clonotype was seen ten or more times. The chain combines TRBV7-9 with TRBJ2-1, with D unclear. The V gene lost 4 bases and the J gene lost 5 bases, with 6 bases spanning the gap. The CDR3 is made up of 12 amino acids. Germline V gene sequence: CDR1 SEHNR, CDR2 FQNEAQ (reference sequence). The CDR3 spells CASSSDHNEQFF. The CDR3 DNA is TGTGCCAGCAGCTCGGACCACAATGAGCAGTTCTTC. Complete variable domain (other parts from reference TRBV7-9 and TRBJ2-1): DTGVSQNPRHKITKRGQNVTFRCDPISEHNRLYWYRQTLGQGPEFLTYFQNEAQLEKSRLLSDRFSAERPKGSFSTLEIQRTEQGDSAMYLCASSSDHNEQFFGPGTRLTVL.

This clonotype has at least ten counts. V is TRBV20-1 and J is TRBJ2-5, with D unclear. Germline lookup yields CDR1 DFQATT and CDR2 SNEGSKA (reference sequence). V lost 3 bases, J lost 4 bases, and 15 bases lay in between. The CDR3 is made up of 14 amino acids. The CDR3 reads CSASRADHGETQYF. In DNA, the CDR3 is TGCAGTGCTAGTAGGGCCGACCACGGAGAGACCCAGTACTTC.

Ten or more counts support this clonotype. The V gene is TRBV10-3, the J gene TRBJ2-5; 8 nucleotides align to TRBD2. CDR3 size: 13 residues. Per the germline V gene, CDR1 is ENHRY and CDR2 is SYGVKD. V lost 6 bases to trimming and J lost 5 bases; unmatched junction nucleotides: 5. The DNA of the CDR3 is TGTGCCATCAGGGGCACGGGGGGGGAGACCCAGTACTTC. The encoded protein is CAIRGTGGETQYF.

In its sample, this clonotype is medium-sized. This chain links TRBV5-1 with TRBJ2-7; 11 bases line up with TRBD1. From germline, CDR1 is SGHRS and CDR2 YFSETQ. The junction had 11 bases not matched to a gene; V was cut back by 3 bases and J by 9 bases. The CDR3 extends over 15 amino acids. For the CDR3, the DNA is TGCGCCAGCAGCTGGACAGGGGGCCCACTCTCAGGGCAGTACTTC. Encoded protein: CASSWTGGPLSGQYF. Drawing the rest from reference TRBV5-1 and TRBJ2-7, the complete variable domain is KAGVTQTPRYLIKTRGQQVTLSCSPISGHRSVSWYQQTPGQGLQFLFEYFSETQRNKGNFPGRFSGRQFSNSRSEMNVSTLELGDSALYLCASSWTGGPLSGQYFGPGTRLTVT.

This clonotype showed up many times. V and J are TRBV20-1 and TRBJ2-5; no clear D. V lost 3 bases to trimming and J lost 0 bases, with 17 bases between them. Germline values: CDR1 DFQATT, CDR2 SNEGSKA (reference sequence). There are 16 residues in the CDR3. The CDR3, as DNA: TGCAGTGCTAGGGGCGTGAACCGTCTGTACCAAGAGACCCAGTACTTC. Translating it yields CSARGVNRLYQETQYF.

This clonotype was detected a few times. The rearrangement links TRBV27 to TRBJ2-7, with 8 bases identical to TRBD2. CDR3 size: 13 residues. Germline V CDR1 and CDR2: MNHEY, SMNVEV (reference sequence). The trim removed 4 bases at V and 3 bases at J, leaving 2 bases unmatched. For the CDR3, the DNA is TGTGCCAGCAGTTCCGGGACTAGCTACGAGCAGTACTTC. It encodes CASSSGTSYEQYF.

In this sample, this clonotype turned up many times. The gene calls are TRBV10-3 and TRBJ2-3; TRBD2 might be the D (5 bases). Germline V gene lookup returns CDR1 ENHRY and CDR2 SYGVKD. With 8 bases removed from V and 2 bases from J, the gap between germline ends came to 14 bases. The CDR3 has 14 residues. The CDR3 DNA is TGTGCCATCCAGGACTCAGGAGCCACAGATACGCAGTATTTT. Translated: CAIQDSGATDTQYF.

Only a few counts were recorded for this clonotype. The junction departs from the called germline gene at one end, perhaps through a read error. V usage is TRBV15 and J usage is TRBJ1-6; no clear D. CDR3 length: 12 amino acids. The germline CDR1 and CDR2 sequences are LNHNV and YYDKDF (reference sequence). CDR3 residues: CATSLMNSTLNF. DNA for the CDR3: TGTGCCACCAGCCTCATGAATTCAACCCTCAACTTT.

This clonotype has at least ten counts. V gene TRBV30 combines with J gene TRBJ2-5, with TRBD2 as a possible D gene (6 bases). Germline CDR1 and CDR2: GTSNPN and SVGIG (reference sequence). CDR3 length: 12 amino acids. Deletions cut 2 bases from V and 4 bases from J, with 8 bases between. The CDR3: CAWSLATETQYF. CDR3 nucleotide sequence: TGTGCCTGGAGTCTAGCGACAGAGACCCAGTACTTC.

This clonotype was observed many times. This chain links TRBV20-1 with TRBJ2-3, with D maybe TRBD2 (6 bases). Germline V CDR1 and CDR2: DFQATT, SNEGSKA (reference sequence). V was clipped by 2 bases and J by 6 bases, with 18 bases between them. This CDR3 is built from 15 residues. The CDR3: CSARRSGTSYDTQYF. In DNA, the CDR3 is TGCAGTGCTAGACGGTCCGGGACTTCGTACGATACGCAGTATTTT.

At least ten counts were recorded for this clonotype. The chain is built from TRBV7-2 and TRBJ2-1, with D possibly matching TRBD2 (5 bases). Trimming shortened V by 5 bases and J by 6 bases, and 11 bases separated the two germline ends. This CDR3 is 13 amino acids long. Germline-derived CDR1 and CDR2 are SGHTA and FQGNSA. The CDR3 DNA is TGTGCCAGCAGCCCCCGGGGATTCAATGAGCAGTTCTTC. Protein product: CASSPRGFNEQFF.